This T cell receptor beta chain was found in a study of cytomegalovirus exposure and HLA in healthy donors. As for the study in general: A later analysis reported the same platform for the 120 validation repertoires and the 650 to 750 first-cohort repertoires.

CDR1 and CDR2 from the germline V gene are LGHNA and YNFKEQ. Unmatched junction bases numbered 5, after V lost 3 bases and J lost 6 bases. The CDR3 loop spans 14 amino acids. Remarks on this clone: Its antigen is currently unknown.

General study points: Reported performance of the classifier showed diagnosis of cytomegalovirus status with high specificity and sensitivity. 164 TCR beta chains were listed as cytomegalovirus-associated. Across donors, most TCRs were seen rarely, yet some public ones were widespread.

TCRdb's table, derived via immunoSEQ multiplex PCR, lists solely in-frame clones and lacks some. In the table there are 200,000 to 250,000 clones, roughly nine tenths of which are singletons. This chain connects TRBV4-2 to TRBJ1-2; TRBD1 aligns across 9 bases. The sequence derives from a man aged 18 to 30 in good health and CMV-seropositive. The sequencing input was PBMCs. This chain's CDR3 is CASSQEGQGDGYTF. Here the CDR3 DNA reads TGTGCCAGCAGCCAGGAGGGACAGGGAGATGGCTACACCTTC.